One and the same sample provided the 25 T cell receptor beta chains below, sequenced in a study of blood T cell repertoires in COVID-19. The data were produced by immunoSEQ multiplex PCR, yet TCRdb's version contains in-frame clones alone and is incomplete. The data hold tens of thousands of clones, with 85% observed a single time. Sample: peripheral blood. These receptors originate from a woman between 55 and 75 years old with active COVID-19.

This clone turned up a few times. The chain is built from TRBV2 and TRBJ1-5; D not resolved. Trimming removed 0 bases at V and 2 bases at J, with 14 bases between. The CDR3 length is 17 residues. Looked up from germline, CDR1 is SNHLY and CDR2 is FYNNEI. CDR3 sequence reads: CASSEARGFRGNQPQHF. Written as DNA, the CDR3 is TGTGCCAGCAGTGAAGCCAGAGGGTTTCGGGGCAATCAGCCCCAGCATTTT.

The J gene is TRBJ1-2, the V gene TRBV2; perhaps TRBD1 as D (5 bases). Germline values: CDR1 SNHLY, CDR2 FYNNEI. CDR3 size: 14 residues. Trimming shortened V by 1 base and J by 1 base, and 7 bases separated the two germline ends. Here the CDR3 reads CASSEEQVNYGYTF. In DNA form, the CDR3 reads TGTGCCAGCAGTGAAGAACAGGTTAACTATGGCTACACCTTC.

This clone turned up a few times. This sequence joins TRBV24-1 and TRBJ2-2; no clear D. Deletions cut 1 base from V and 4 bases from J, with 6 bases between. CDR3 length equals 14 residues. Germline V lookup: CDR1 KGHDR, CDR2 SFDVKD. CDR3 sequence (DNA): TGTGCCACCAGTGATTTAGAGCCCACCGGGGAGCTGTTTTTT. Protein sequence: CATSDLEPTGELFF.

This chain links TRBV6-5 with TRBJ2-3; 8 nucleotides match TRBD2. The CDR3 contains 15 residues. J gave up 2 bases and V 2 bases, and 3 bases lay outside the gene matches. Germline CDR1 and CDR2: MNHEY and SVGAGI. The CDR3 region has the DNA TGTGCCAGCAGTTACCGGGGGGGGATCACAGATACGCAGTATTTT. As protein: CASSYRGGITDTQYF.

V usage is TRBV5-1 and J usage is TRBJ2-3; 14 bases are a match to TRBD2. The trim removed 7 bases at V and 0 bases at J, leaving 7 bases unmatched. Looked up from germline, CDR1 is SGHRS and CDR2 is YFSETQ. The CDR3 has 17 amino acids. The CDR3 region has the DNA TGCGCCAGCTCGGGGACTAGCGGGGGTACTAGCACAGATACGCAGTATTTT. This sequence encodes CASSGTSGGTSTDTQYF. Full variable domain (missing parts from reference TRBV5-1 and TRBJ2-3): KAGVTQTPRYLIKTRGQQVTLSCSPISGHRSVSWYQQTPGQGLQFLFEYFSETQRNKGNFPGRFSGRQFSNSRSEMNVSTLELGDSALYLCASSGTSGGTSTDTQYFGPGTRLTVL.

This chain joins TRBV5-1 and TRBJ2-7, with a weak D call TRBD2 (5 bases). The germline V gene has CDR1 SGHRS and CDR2 YFSETQ. V was pared by 6 bases and J by 3 bases, with 19 bases between. The CDR3 has 15 residues. The CDR3 reads CASNSRVTRYYEQYF. CDR3 nucleotide sequence: TGCGCCAGCAACTCGAGGGTAACCCGCTACTACGAGCAGTACTTC.

This chain uses TRBV5-1 with TRBJ1-2, with unresolved D. The CDR3 runs to 15 residues. Germline-derived CDR1 and CDR2 are SGHRS and YFSETQ. V dropped 1 base and J dropped 4 bases, with 14 bases sitting between them. In DNA, the CDR3 is TGCGCCAGCAGCTTGACCGGGGATAGACCCTATGGCTACACCTTC. It codes for CASSLTGDRPYGYTF.

This chain links TRBV7-5 with TRBJ1-5; the tabulated D call, TRBD1, remains unverified against the DNA. TRBV7-5 is recorded as a pseudogene. The CDR3 length is 14 residues. This chain's CDR3 is CVRSYAGYGQPQHF. CDR3 DNA: TGTGTCAGAAGCTACGCAGGGTATGGTCAGCCCCAGCATTTT.

This chain's CDR3 is CASSQDRGTGYEQYF. CDR3 coding DNA: TGTGCCAGCAGCCAAGATCGGGGTACCGGCTACGAGCAGTACTTC. V is TRBV14 and J is TRBJ2-7, with D perhaps matching TRBD2 (5 bases). Per the germline V gene, CDR1 is SGHDN and CDR2 is FVKESK. The CDR3 totals 15 residues. V was clipped by 0 bases and J by 3 bases, with 12 bases between them.

V usage is TRBV9 and J usage is TRBJ1-1; the D gene is possibly TRBD1 (5 bases). Between the trimmed V and J ends, which lost 7 bases and 1 base, there was a span of 11 bases. The germline V gene encodes CDR1 SGDLS and CDR2 YYNGEE. The CDR3 is 13 residues long. The CDR3 nucleotides are TGTGCCAGCTCCAGGGAGGAGAACACTGAAGCTTTCTTT. This codes for CASSREENTEAFF.

The table lists this clone with a count of one. The V gene is TRBV28, the J gene TRBJ1-2; D is perhaps TRBD1 (5 bases). CDR1 MDHEN and CDR2 SYDVKM come from the germline V gene. Trimming left V 6 bases short and J 2 bases short, with 13 bases between. This CDR3 is 14 amino acids long. CDR3 nucleotides: TGTGCCAGCAGGTCAGGGCATCTAAACTATGGCTACACCTTC. This translates into CASRSGHLNYGYTF.

This clone is a singleton in its sample. V usage is TRBV6-6 and J usage is TRBJ2-2; 12 bases are shared with TRBD2. The CDR3 covers 18 residues. V lost 5 bases and J lost 7; bases outside the gene matches: 14. The V gene's germline CDR1 is MNHNY and CDR2 SVGAGI (reference sequence). In nucleotides, the CDR3 is TGTGCCAGCAGTCCCCAAGGGGCTAGCGGGAGGGTTCTCGGGGAGCTGTTTTTT. It encodes CASSPQGASGRVLGELFF.

The J gene is TRBJ1-3, the V gene TRBV9; 7 nucleotides line up with TRBD1. Germline V lookup: CDR1 SGDLS, CDR2 YYNGEE. The V and J ends lost 3 bases and 8 bases, in that order; junction bases with no gene match: 5. The CDR3 covers 13 residues. This chain's CDR3 is CASSATGAHTIYF. The CDR3, as DNA: TGTGCCAGCAGCGCAACAGGGGCTCACACCATATATTTT.

This clone has only one observation. The chain recombines TRBV10-3 with TRBJ1-4; D is uncertain. Germline CDR1 is ENHRY and CDR2 is SYGVKD. The length of the CDR3 is 12 residues. Between the trimmed V and J ends, which lost 6 bases and 8 bases, there was a span of 10 bases. CDR3 in DNA: TGTGCCATCAGCCGCGGAGGCGAAAAACTGTTTTTT. Protein sequence: CAISRGGEKLFF.

The table lists this clone with a count of one. V and J are TRBV5-8 and TRBJ2-1; D gene ambiguous. CDR3 size: 14 residues. From germline, CDR1 is SGHTS and CDR2 YDEGEE. V lost 5 bases and J 3 bases, leaving 12 bases between the germline ends. CDR3 sequence reads: CASRAGDGYNEQFF. In DNA form, the CDR3 reads TGTGCCAGCAGAGCAGGCGACGGCTACAATGAGCAGTTCTTC. The full variable domain, with the rest looked up from reference TRBV5-8 and TRBJ2-1, is EAGVTQSPTHLIKTRGQQATLRCSPISGHTSVYWYQQALGLGLQFLLWYDEGEERNRGNFPPRFSGRQFPNYSSELNVNALELEDSALYLCASRAGDGYNEQFFGPGTRLTVL.

The CDR3 sequence: CSVELEGAYEQFF. The CDR3 DNA reads as TGCAGCGTTGAACTGGAGGGGGCCTATGAGCAGTTCTTC. The chain combines TRBV29-1 with TRBJ2-1, with a possible D match to TRBD1 (7 bases). The germline CDR1 and CDR2 sequences are SQVTM and ANQGSEA. V lost 2 bases and J 8 bases, leaving 13 bases between the germline ends. This CDR3 region has 13 residues.

The gene calls are TRBV5-8 and TRBJ2-1; D is ambiguous. In germline, CDR1 is SGHTS, CDR2 YDEGEE. Trimming removed 0 bases at V and 3 bases at J, with 13 bases between. The CDR3 covers 16 residues. The CDR3 coding sequence is TGTGCCAGCAGCTTGGTGTTAAAATCGGGCTACAATGAGCAGTTCTTC. Amino acid sequence: CASSLVLKSGYNEQFF.

The chain joins TRBV10-3 to TRBJ1-1; the match to TRBD1 covers 8 bases. This CDR3 comprises 12 residues. Germline V CDR1 and CDR2: ENHRY, SYGVKD. V lost 7 bases, J lost 10 bases, and 8 bases stayed unmatched. CDR3 coding DNA: TGTGCCATCACTACGGAGACAGGGGTAGCTTTCTTT. Protein sequence: CAITTETGVAFF.

This sequence joins TRBV15 and TRBJ2-7, with TRBD1 identical over 7 bases. Germline V lookup: CDR1 LNHNV, CDR2 YYDKDF (reference sequence). The CDR3 is 15 residues long. The ends lost 3 bases at V and 7 bases at J; junction bases unmatched: 12. CDR3 sequence (DNA): TGTGCCACCAGCAGTACAGGGGAAATACTCGGGGAGCAGTACTTC. It codes for CATSSTGEILGEQYF.

The chain employs TRBV28 and TRBJ1-1; 7 nucleotides line up with TRBD1. The length of the CDR3 is 14 residues. CDR1 is MDHEN and CDR2 is SYDVKM in the germline V gene. Trimming removed 7 bases from V and 2 bases from J; junction bases left unmatched: 7. CDR3 in amino acids: CASIQTGLNTEAFF. CDR3 DNA: TGTGCCAGCATCCAGACAGGGCTAAACACTGAAGCTTTCTTT.

J is TRBJ1-2 and V is TRBV28; 9 bases match TRBD1. V lost 6 bases, J lost 8 bases, and 10 bases stayed unmatched. This CDR3 comprises 14 residues. CDR1 MDHEN and CDR2 SYDVKM come from the germline V gene. The DNA of the CDR3 is TGTGCCAGCAGGTTCCGGGACAGGGTGGGCGGCTACACCTTC. Its protein is CASRFRDRVGGYTF.

The chain's CDR3 is CASSERLAGAKYEQYF. DNA for the CDR3: TGTGCCAGCAGTGAGCGTCTAGCGGGGGCGAAATACGAGCAGTACTTC. This chain uses TRBV2 with TRBJ2-7; 10 positions agree with TRBD2. The germline CDR1 and CDR2 sequences are SNHLY and FYNNEI. The CDR3 extends over 16 amino acids. V shed 3 bases and J 4 bases; nucleotides not matched to a gene: 9.

The chain links TRBV30 to TRBJ2-3; 8 bases line up with TRBD2. The CDR3 length is 14 residues. Germline CDR1 is GTSNPN and CDR2 is SVGIG (reference sequence). Unmatched junction bases numbered 4, after V lost 3 bases and J lost 2 bases. Here the CDR3 reads CAWSRTSPTDTQYF. In nucleotides, the CDR3 is TGTGCCTGGAGCCGGACTAGCCCCACAGATACGCAGTATTTT.

This clone occurred once. The chain combines TRBV7-2 with TRBJ1-1; D is unresolved. This CDR3 has 17 amino acids. Trimming removed 6 bases from V and 5 bases from J, with 25 bases in between. Germline V lookup: CDR1 SGHTA, CDR2 FQGNSA. The CDR3, as DNA: TGTGCCAGCAGTTCCGCTAAGAAGGGAGCCGGCCGAACTGAAGCTTTCTTT. Translating it yields CASSSAKKGAGRTEAFF.

This clone was detected once. The chain is built from TRBV6-5 and TRBJ2-3; 10 nucleotides match TRBD2. This CDR3 comprises 15 residues. Trimming cost V 5 bases and J 9 bases; bases outside gene matches: 11. Germline CDR1 reads MNHEY; CDR2 reads SVGAGI. CDR3 DNA: TGTGCCAGCAGTAAAACTTTAGCGGGGGGCCTAACGCAGTATTTT. Translating gives CASSKTLAGGLTQYF.